Shown below are 24 T cell receptor beta chains from a single sample sequenced in a study of blood T cell repertoires in COVID-19. Libraries were prepared by immunoSEQ multiplex PCR; TCRdb keeps only in-frame clonotypes and omits some of them. Of a few hundred thousand clones listed, 80% to 95% are singletons. Specimen: peripheral blood. The receptors were gathered from a person aged 18 to 35 with COVID-19, enrolled during active disease.

The genes are TRBV29-1 and TRBJ2-2; D is perhaps TRBD1 (7 bases). Germline CDR1 SQVTM, CDR2 ANQGSEA. The V end lost 7 bases, the J end lost 1 base, and 16 bases lay between the germline ends. The CDR3 has 15 amino acids. The CDR3 is CSAREQGGNTGELFF. The CDR3, as DNA: TGCAGCGCGAGGGAGCAGGGGGGGAACACCGGGGAGCTGTTTTTT.

The chain has TRBV12-3 or TRBV12-4 and TRBJ2-1, with D uncertain. This CDR3 is 11 amino acids long. Trimming shortened V by 7 bases and J by 9 bases, and 10 bases separated the two germline ends. Here the CDR3 reads CASTPESEQFF. The CDR3 coding sequence is TGTGCCAGCACCCCTGAGAGTGAGCAGTTCTTC.

This chain connects TRBV29-1 to TRBJ1-2, with D hard to call. The V end lost 6 bases, the J end lost 2 bases, and 10 bases lay between the germline ends. The germline V gene encodes CDR1 SQVTM and CDR2 ANQGSEA. This CDR3 spans 12 amino acids. The CDR3 coding sequence is TGCAGCGTCCCACGGGTAAACTATGGCTACACCTTC. Its translation is CSVPRVNYGYTF. The full variable domain, with the rest looked up from reference TRBV29-1 and TRBJ1-2, is SAVISQKPSRDICQRGTSLTIQCQVDSQVTMMFWYRQQPGQSLTLIATANQGSEATYESGFVIDKFPISRPNLTFSTLTVSNMSPEDSSIYLCSVPRVNYGYTFGSGTRLTVV.

This clone was recorded once. The rearrangement links TRBV9 to TRBJ2-1, with 8 bases that match TRBD2. J lost 3 bases, V lost 7 bases, and 6 bases had no gene match. The CDR3 is made up of 14 amino acids. Germline V CDR1 and CDR2: SGDLS, YYNGEE. The CDR3 nucleotides are TGTGCCAGCTCCCGGCTAGCGGGCTACAATGAGCAGTTCTTC. Translated, it gives CASSRLAGYNEQFF. Full variable domain (rest looked up from reference TRBV9 and TRBJ2-1): DSGVTQTPKHLITATGQRVTLRCSPRSGDLSVYWYQQSLDQGLQFLIQYYNGEERAKGNILERFSAQQFPDLHSELNLSSLELGDSALYFCASSRLAGYNEQFFGPGTRLTVL.

With respect to this clone: This specimen includes other DNA sequences encoding the same CDR3. V is TRBV11-2 and J is TRBJ2-7, with D tentatively TRBD2 (6 bases). The CDR3 runs to 14 residues. The germline V gene has CDR1 SGHAT and CDR2 FQNNGV. V shed 1 base and J shed 2 bases, with 9 bases lying between them. The CDR3 loop is CASSLGTGAYEQYF. DNA for the CDR3: TGTGCCAGCAGCTTAGGTACGGGGGCCTACGAGCAGTACTTC.

This clone has a handful of counts. The rearrangement links TRBV29-1 to TRBJ2-2, with D possibly TRBD2 on 5 matching bases. V dropped 4 bases and J dropped 4 bases, with 10 bases sitting between them. The germline V gene has CDR1 SQVTM and CDR2 ANQGSEA. This CDR3 has 13 amino acids. CDR3 nucleotide sequence: TGCAGCGTTGTCTTAGCGACCACCGGGGAGCTGTTTTTT. The encoded protein is CSVVLATTGELFF.

About this clone itself: This sample includes further DNA sequences coding for the same CDR3. This sequence joins TRBV9 and TRBJ1-1, with TRBD1 matching 10 bases. This CDR3 has 14 residues. Germline V gene lookup returns CDR1 SGDLS and CDR2 YYNGEE. Trimming at V came to 3 bases and at J to 2 bases, leaving 1 base not matched to a gene. The DNA of the CDR3 is TGTGCCAGCAGCGGGACAGGGGGAAACACTGAAGCTTTCTTT. Amino acids: CASSGTGGNTEAFF. The full variable domain, its missing parts supplied by reference TRBV9 and TRBJ1-1, is DSGVTQTPKHLITATGQRVTLRCSPRSGDLSVYWYQQSLDQGLQFLIQYYNGEERAKGNILERFSAQQFPDLHSELNLSSLELGDSALYFCASSGTGGNTEAFFGQGTRLTVV.

The chain couples TRBV19 to TRBJ2-2, with TRBD2 matching over 7 bases. V lost 4 bases, J lost 2 bases, and 13 bases stayed unmatched. In germline, CDR1 is LNHDA, CDR2 SQIVND (reference sequence). The CDR3 extends over 18 amino acids. The CDR3 region is CASSRDYPSRGNTGELFF. The CDR3 DNA reads TGTGCCAGTAGTAGGGACTACCCCTCCCGAGGCAACACCGGGGAGCTGTTTTTT.

The chain carries TRBV7-9 and TRBJ2-1, with TRBD2 identical over 9 bases. This CDR3 spans 15 amino acids. Trimming took 1 base from V and 7 from J; bases not matched to a gene: 5. In germline, CDR1 is SEHNR, CDR2 FQNEAQ (reference sequence). In nucleotides, the CDR3 is TGTGCCAGCAGCTTAGTAGGGCTAGCGGGAAATGAGCAGTTCTTC. Its protein product is CASSLVGLAGNEQFF.

The chain is built from TRBV5-1 and TRBJ2-1, with TRBD2 as a possible D gene (5 bases). V was pared by 5 bases and J by 6 bases, with 12 bases between. This CDR3 is built from 13 residues. Looked up from germline, CDR1 is SGHRS and CDR2 is YFSETQ. The CDR3, as DNA: TGCGCCAGCAGAGTGGGAGCACTCAATGAGCAGTTCTTC. Protein: CASRVGALNEQFF. The variable domain in full, with the rest retrieved from reference TRBV5-1 and TRBJ2-1, is KAGVTQTPRYLIKTRGQQVTLSCSPISGHRSVSWYQQTPGQGLQFLFEYFSETQRNKGNFPGRFSGRQFSNSRSEMNVSTLELGDSALYLCASRVGALNEQFFGPGTRLTVL.

This clone was found once. The CDR3 is CASSLKLAGRTGELFF. CDR3 DNA: TGTGCCAGCAGTTTAAAGTTAGCGGGCCGCACCGGGGAGCTGTTTTTT. The chain links TRBV28 to TRBJ2-2, with 7 bases fitting TRBD2. Trimming at V came to 2 bases and at J to 4 bases, leaving 7 bases not matched to a gene. The CDR3 covers 16 residues. The V gene's germline CDR1 is MDHEN and CDR2 SYDVKM. Supplemented by reference TRBV28 and TRBJ2-2, the full variable domain reads DVKVTQSSRYLVKRTGEKVFLECVQDMDHENMFWYRQDPGLGLRLIYFSYDVKMKEKGDIPEGYSVSREKKERFSLILESASTNQTSMYLCASSLKLAGRTGELFFGEGSRLTVL.

The chain has TRBV29-1 and TRBJ2-1; no definite D call. The germline V and J ends were trimmed by 7 bases and 4 bases, with 11 bases remaining between them. The V gene's germline CDR1 is SQVTM and CDR2 ANQGSEA. The CDR3 has 12 amino acids. The CDR3 DNA reads TGCAGCGCCCCCAACTATTACAATGAGCAGTTCTTC. Translating gives CSAPNYYNEQFF.

The V gene is TRBV5-6, the J gene TRBJ1-5; the match to TRBD1 covers 8 bases. Trimming at V came to 5 bases and at J to 5 bases, leaving 15 bases not matched to a gene. CDR3 size: 17 residues. The germline V gene has CDR1 SGHDT and CDR2 YYEEEE. This chain's CDR3 is CASRSPPGRGPDQPQHF. The CDR3 DNA reads TGTGCCAGCAGATCGCCTCCTGGCAGGGGGCCGGATCAGCCCCAGCATTTT.

The chain recombines TRBV6-5 with TRBJ2-7, with D possibly matching TRBD2 (5 bases). Germline-derived CDR1 and CDR2 are MNHEY and SVGAGI. Trimming removed 6 bases from V and 0 bases from J, with 12 bases in between. The CDR3 consists of 14 residues. For the CDR3, the DNA is TGTGCCAGCAGCCTCACTAGGGTCTCCTACGAGCAGTACTTC. This sequence encodes CASSLTRVSYEQYF.

This clone was seen a single time. The chain employs TRBV9 and TRBJ2-7, with 9 bases matching TRBD2. The germline V gene has CDR1 SGDLS and CDR2 YYNGEE. V trimming: 4 bases; J trimming: 6 bases; junction bases outside the gene matches: 2. The CDR3 runs to 12 residues. CDR3 in amino acids: CASSHSGSEQYF. The CDR3 bases are TGTGCCAGCAGCCATAGCGGGAGCGAGCAGTACTTC. The full variable domain, completed using reference TRBV9 and TRBJ2-7, is DSGVTQTPKHLITATGQRVTLRCSPRSGDLSVYWYQQSLDQGLQFLIQYYNGEERAKGNILERFSAQQFPDLHSELNLSSLELGDSALYFCASSHSGSEQYFGPGTRLTVT.

The rearrangement uses TRBV19 and TRBJ2-2; 12 nucleotides align to TRBD1. The V and J ends lost 5 bases and 7 bases, in that order; junction bases with no gene match: 8. The CDR3 contains 16 residues. CDR1 and CDR2 (germline): LNHDA, SQIVND (reference sequence). The CDR3 protein is CASSSRDRGPGGELFF. The DNA for the CDR3 is TGTGCCAGTAGTTCCCGGGACAGGGGGCCCGGCGGGGAGCTGTTTTTT.

This chain links TRBV9 with TRBJ1-2; no reliable D call. Germline V lookup: CDR1 SGDLS, CDR2 YYNGEE. V lost 4 bases to trimming and J lost 0 bases, with 7 bases between them. The CDR3 is made up of 13 amino acids. Here the CDR3 reads CASSPGANYGYTF. The CDR3 DNA reads as TGTGCCAGCAGCCCTGGAGCTAACTATGGCTACACCTTC.

V gene TRBV7-9 combines with J gene TRBJ2-7; 10 bases align to TRBD2. V shed 4 bases, J shed 4 bases, and the junction held 7 bases outside the gene matches. The length of the CDR3 is 15 residues. Germline V lookup: CDR1 SEHNR, CDR2 FQNEAQ (reference sequence). The CDR3 protein is CASSSTGTSEYEQYF. Written as DNA, the CDR3 is TGTGCCAGCAGCTCAACCGGGACTAGCGAGTACGAGCAGTACTTC.

The chain links TRBV5-5 to TRBJ1-6; 7 nucleotides match TRBD1. CDR1 is SGHKS, CDR2 YYEKEE, per germline (reference sequence). CDR3 size: 16 residues. V lost 3 bases and J lost 0; bases outside the gene matches: 3. CDR3 region: CASSSDRDSYNSPLHF. DNA for the CDR3: TGTGCCAGCAGCTCAGACAGGGACTCCTATAATTCACCCCTCCACTTT. Looking up the rest from reference TRBV5-5 and TRBJ1-6 gives the full variable domain: DAGVTQSPTHLIKTRGQQVTLRCSPISGHKSVSWYQQVLGQGPQFIFQYYEKEERGRGNFPDRFSARQFPNYSSELNVNALLLGDSALYLCASSSDRDSYNSPLHFGNGTRLTVT.

The chain's CDR3 is CASSFTGTQPQHF. In DNA, the CDR3 is TGTGCCAGCAGTTTCACAGGGACTCAGCCCCAGCATTTT. The V call is TRBV3-1 (or the pseudogene TRBV3-2), the J call TRBJ1-5, with D tentatively TRBD1 (6 bases). There are 13 residues in the CDR3. V was shortened by 6 bases and J by 6 bases, with 12 bases between the two germline ends. CDR1 is LGHDT and CDR2 is YNNKEL in the germline V gene (reference sequence).

V usage is TRBV28 and J usage is TRBJ2-4, with a possible D match to TRBD2 (5 bases). V was shortened by 2 bases and J by 2 bases, with 22 bases between the two germline ends. The CDR3 loop spans 19 amino acids. CDR1 is MDHEN and CDR2 is SYDVKM in the germline V gene. CDR3 amino acids: CASSLRRTEPQVSKNIQYF. CDR3 sequence (DNA): TGTGCCAGCAGTTTAAGGAGGACGGAGCCCCAAGTTTCCAAAAACATTCAGTACTTC.

This chain joins TRBV27 and TRBJ2-1, with TRBD2 matching 8 bases. CDR1 is MNHEY, CDR2 SMNVEV, per germline (reference sequence). This CDR3 region has 14 residues. V lost 3 bases to trimming and J lost 9 bases; unmatched junction nucleotides: 7. CDR3 nucleotide sequence: TGTGCCAGCAGTTTCTTTAGCGGGATGGTTGAGCAGTTCTTC. This translates into CASSFFSGMVEQFF.

The chain combines TRBV12-5 with TRBJ2-1; D is uncertain. The germline V gene encodes CDR1 LGHNT and CDR2 FRNRAP. The CDR3 covers 15 residues. Trimming removed 1 base from V and 4 bases from J, with 11 bases in between. Here the CDR3 DNA reads TGTGCTAGTGGTTTGGGAGATAGCCGATACAATGAGCAGTTCTTC. It codes for CASGLGDSRYNEQFF.

This rearrangement joins TRBV30 to TRBJ1-2, with 7 bases aligning to TRBD1. Germline lookup yields CDR1 GTSNPN and CDR2 SVGIG (reference sequence). The CDR3 has 14 amino acids. The J segment lost 4 bases and the V segment lost 0 bases, leaving 5 bases of the junction unmatched. CDR3 coding DNA: TGTGCCTGGAGTGTAGGACAGGCGCTCTATGGCTACACCTTC. Translation: CAWSVGQALYGYTF.